The 4 T cell receptor beta chains in this list originate from one sample, sequenced in a study of T cell changes during pregnancy in multiple sclerosis. The method was immunoSEQ multiplex PCR; TCRdb's version includes in-frame clones alone and lacks a portion of them. The data hold 55,000 to 85,000 clones, with approximately 90% observed a single time. The source material was peripheral blood, sampled in the third trimester of pregnancy. Receptor source: a female donor with multiple sclerosis, enrolled in a pregnancy study.

This clone was seen a single time. This chain joins TRBV5-1 and TRBJ2-1, with a tentative D call TRBD2 (6 bases). The CDR3 has 13 residues. Germline loops: CDR1 SGHRS, CDR2 YFSETQ. Trimming stripped 5 bases from V and 6 bases from J, with 12 bases between. CDR3 protein: CASRREVGNEQFF. As DNA, the CDR3 is TGCGCCAGCAGGAGGGAGGTCGGCAATGAGCAGTTCTTC.

This chain joins TRBV2 and TRBJ2-3, with TRBD2 matching 13 bases. J gave up 3 bases and V 6 bases, and 3 bases lay outside the gene matches. This CDR3 contains 15 residues. In germline, CDR1 is SNHLY, CDR2 FYNNEI. The CDR3 DNA reads TGTGCCAGCAGGCCGGGACTAGCGGGGACAGATACGCAGTATTTT. This codes for CASRPGLAGTDTQYF.

This clone was observed a handful of times. This chain links TRBV4-3 with TRBJ1-6; D perhaps matches TRBD1 (6 bases). The germline V gene encodes CDR1 LGHNA and CDR2 YSLEER. V dropped 1 base and J dropped 9 bases, with 19 bases sitting between them. The CDR3 has 17 amino acids. Written as DNA, the CDR3 is TGCGCCAGCAGCCAAGTAGGGTTGGCAGGGGTAGGTTCACCCCTCCACTTT. Translating gives CASSQVGLAGVGSPLHF.

This rearrangement joins TRBV7-9 to TRBJ2-1; tentative D call: TRBD2 (6 bases). The V and J ends lost 1 base and 4 bases respectively, with 17 bases between them. Germline CDR1 and CDR2: SEHNR and FQNEAQ (reference sequence). The CDR3 contains 17 residues. The CDR3 DNA reads TGTGCCAGCAGCTTAGATAACTGGGAGGCCCAGTACAATGAGCAGTTCTTC. Translated: CASSLDNWEAQYNEQFF.